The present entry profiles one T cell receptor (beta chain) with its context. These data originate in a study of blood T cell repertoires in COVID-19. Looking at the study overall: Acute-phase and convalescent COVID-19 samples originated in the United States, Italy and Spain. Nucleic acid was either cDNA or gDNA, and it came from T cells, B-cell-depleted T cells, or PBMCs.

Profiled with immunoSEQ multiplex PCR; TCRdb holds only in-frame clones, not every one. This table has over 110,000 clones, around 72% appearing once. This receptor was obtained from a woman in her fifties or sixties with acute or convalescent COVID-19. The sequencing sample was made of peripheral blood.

The CDR3 nucleotides read TGTGCCAGCAGCCCTCGACTAGACAGATACTCCTACAATGAGCAGTTCTTC. This translates into CASSPRLDRYSYNEQFF. The chain uses TRBV5-6 and TRBJ2-1; D may be TRBD2 (6 bases). The V end was cut by 4 bases, the J end by 0 bases, with 17 bases between. CDR1 is SGHDT and CDR2 is YYEEEE in the germline V gene. This CDR3 is built from 17 residues.